One and the same sample provided the 25 T cell receptor beta chains below, sequenced in a study of blood T cell repertoires in COVID-19. Some clones are missing from TCRdb's copy, which holds only in-frame ones; the method was immunoSEQ multiplex PCR. The sample has about 78,000 clones; 90% are singletons. Material for sequencing was peripheral blood. The receptors derive from a woman aged 45-60 years in a cohort sampled during active COVID-19.

Only a few counts were recorded for this clone. The chain joins TRBV7-2 to TRBJ2-3, with D tentatively TRBD2 (5 bases). Per the germline V gene, CDR1 is SGHTA and CDR2 is FQGNSA. Trimming took off 4 bases at V and 4 bases at J, with 9 bases between the two ends. This CDR3 has 13 residues. The CDR3 DNA reads as TGTGCCAGCAGCTCCATCGGGGCAGATACGCAGTATTTT. Residues: CASSSIGADTQYF.

This clone was counted only a few times. The chain is built from TRBV10-1 and TRBJ1-1; TRBD1 is a possible D gene (5 bases). There are 14 residues in the CDR3. Germline lookup yields CDR1 WNHNN and CDR2 SYGVQD (reference sequence). V was trimmed by 0 bases and J by 7 bases, leaving 12 bases between them. CDR3 DNA sequence: TGCGCCAGCAGTGAGTCGGGGACTCTCAATGAAGCTTTCTTT. Amino acids: CASSESGTLNEAFF.

The V gene is TRBV18, the J gene TRBJ2-7; D call uncertain. Germline values: CDR1 KGHSH, CDR2 LQKENI. With 0 bases removed from V and 5 bases from J, the gap between germline ends came to 5 bases. The CDR3 sequence is 12 residues long. The CDR3 DNA sequence: TGTGCCAGCTCACCACCCAGCGACGAGCAGTACTTC. Amino acid sequence: CASSPPSDEQYF.

The chain is built from TRBV3-1 (or the pseudogene TRBV3-2) and TRBJ1-3; 9 bases fit TRBD1. V trimming: 4 bases; J trimming: 4 bases; junction bases outside the gene matches: 11. The germline gives CDR1 LGHDT, CDR2 YNNKEL (reference sequence). CDR3 size: 17 residues. The CDR3 is CASSLPGQGKRGNTIYF. In DNA, the CDR3 is TGTGCCAGCAGCCTCCCGGGACAGGGCAAAAGAGGAAACACCATATATTTT.

The chain has TRBV19 and TRBJ2-1; TRBD2 matches at 11 bases. The ends lost 6 bases at V and 3 bases at J; junction bases unmatched: 4. CDR1 is LNHDA and CDR2 is SQIVND in the germline V gene (reference sequence). This CDR3 has 15 amino acids. The CDR3 loop is CASRMGLAVYNEQFF. The CDR3 coding sequence is TGTGCCAGTAGAATGGGACTAGCGGTCTACAATGAGCAGTTCTTC.

The V call is TRBV13, the J call TRBJ2-7, with 9 bases identical to TRBD2. Germline values: CDR1 PRHDT, CDR2 FYEKMQ (reference sequence). The CDR3 runs 17 residues. Trimming cost V 0 bases and J 2 bases; bases outside gene matches: 8. The DNA of the CDR3 is TGTGCCAGCAGCTTAGGGGGGGGGCGGGAGGGCGCCTACGAGCAGTACTTC. Translated: CASSLGGGREGAYEQYF.

This clone was recorded a few times. The chain has TRBV13 and TRBJ1-2; 8 positions agree with TRBD1. V shed 4 bases and J 8 bases; nucleotides not matched to a gene: 6. This CDR3 has 13 amino acids. Germline loops: CDR1 PRHDT, CDR2 FYEKMQ (reference sequence). CDR3 in amino acids: CASSSGGQGGYTF. For the CDR3, the DNA is TGTGCCAGCAGCTCAGGGGGCCAGGGGGGCTACACCTTC.

The V and J genes are TRBV7-9 and TRBJ2-1; 8 bases fit TRBD1. The CDR3 extends over 15 amino acids. The V segment lost 5 bases and the J segment 4 bases; nucleotides outside the gene matches: 7. In germline, CDR1 is SEHNR, CDR2 FQNEAQ (reference sequence). The CDR3 sequence: CASSLQNRGYNEQFF. DNA of the CDR3: TGTGCCAGCAGCCTCCAAAACAGGGGGTACAATGAGCAGTTCTTC.

This rearrangement joins TRBV28 to TRBJ2-7, with D tentatively TRBD1 (6 bases). V dropped 11 bases and J dropped 7 bases, with 21 bases sitting between them. CDR1 is MDHEN and CDR2 is SYDVKM in the germline V gene. The CDR3 sequence is 13 residues long. CDR3 sequence reads: CAGAPGHEGEQYF. CDR3 coding DNA: TGTGCCGGAGCTCCGGGACATGAGGGAGAGCAGTACTTC.

The chain uses TRBV18 and TRBJ2-3, with unresolved D. The V gene's germline CDR1 is KGHSH and CDR2 LQKENI. This CDR3 has 16 amino acids. Trimming removed 0 bases at V and 0 bases at J, with 10 bases between. The CDR3 sequence: CASSPPSTPSTDTQYF. For the CDR3, the DNA is TGTGCCAGCTCACCACCCTCTACTCCTAGCACAGATACGCAGTATTTT.

The chain couples TRBV19 to TRBJ2-7, with D possibly being TRBD2 (6 bases). This CDR3 has 14 residues. Germline lookup yields CDR1 LNHDA and CDR2 SQIVND (reference sequence). Trimming took off 3 bases at V and 9 bases at J, with 18 bases between the two ends. The CDR3 DNA follows: TGTGCCAGTAGTATGAGGGACTCGAGCCTGAGGCAGTACTTC. This translates into CASSMRDSSLRQYF. Based on the CDR3 plus reference TRBV19 and TRBJ2-7, the full variable domain is DGGITQSPKYLFRKEGQNVTLSCEQNLNHDAMYWYRQDPGQGLRLIYYSQIVNDFQKGDIAEGYSVSREKKESFPLTVTSAQKNPTAFYLCASSMRDSSLRQYFGPGTRLTVT.

The rearrangement links TRBV12-5 to TRBJ2-5, with TRBD2 matching 14 bases. Germline-derived CDR1 and CDR2 are LGHNT and FRNRAP. This CDR3 spans 16 amino acids. Germline trimming cut 3 bases from V and 1 base from J; bases unmatched to any gene: 1. The CDR3 region has the DNA TGTGCTAGTGGTTTAGGACTAGCGGGAGGCCAAGAGACCCAGTACTTC. It codes for CASGLGLAGGQETQYF.

This clone was observed a few times. The chain recombines TRBV5-1 with TRBJ2-7, with 11 nucleotides matching TRBD1. Trimming cost V 3 bases and J 4 bases; bases outside gene matches: 6. This CDR3 is built from 15 residues. Germline V gives CDR1 SGHRS, CDR2 YFSETQ. The CDR3 loop reads CASSWDRGLGYEQYF. The CDR3 region has the DNA TGCGCCAGCAGCTGGGACAGGGGGTTGGGGTACGAGCAGTACTTC.

The chain recombines TRBV11-3 with TRBJ2-3, with D hard to call. V was pared by 0 bases and J by 0 bases, with 7 bases between. Germline V gene data show CDR1 as SGHNT and CDR2 as YENEEA. The CDR3 is 15 amino acids. The CDR3 coding sequence is TGTGCCAGCAGCTTAGAGGGCCAGAGCACAGATACGCAGTATTTT. It specifies CASSLEGQSTDTQYF.

The gene calls are TRBV9 and TRBJ1-2; D call uncertain. Germline V gives CDR1 SGDLS, CDR2 YYNGEE. V lost 2 bases to trimming and J lost 2 bases, with 7 bases between them. CDR3 length: 13 residues. CDR3: CASSVEENYGYTF. The CDR3 DNA reads TGTGCCAGCAGCGTCGAGGAGAACTATGGCTACACCTTC.

The chain carries TRBV28 and TRBJ2-7; 7 bases line up with TRBD2. The CDR3 totals 16 residues. Trimming removed 7 bases from V and 2 bases from J; junction bases left unmatched: 14. Germline CDR1 and CDR2: MDHEN and SYDVKM. This CDR3 reads CASTPGGAGFTYEQYF. The CDR3 DNA reads as TGTGCCAGCACCCCAGGAGGAGCGGGGTTTACCTACGAGCAGTACTTC.

The chain is built from TRBV5-4 and TRBJ2-7; tentatively, D is TRBD2 (5 bases). V lost 7 bases, J lost 1 base, and 18 bases lay in between. This CDR3 spans 15 amino acids. Germline lookup yields CDR1 SGHNT and CDR2 YYREEE (reference sequence). The CDR3 coding sequence is TGTGCCAGCCCCAACAACCGGGAATCGTCCTACGAGCAGTACTTC. Its translation: CASPNNRESSYEQYF. Full variable domain (outside the CDR3, taken from reference TRBV5-4 and TRBJ2-7): ETGVTQSPTHLIKTRGQQVTLRCSSQSGHNTVSWYQQALGQGPQFIFQYYREEENGRGNFPPRFSGLQFPNYSSELNVNALELDDSALYLCASPNNRESSYEQYFGPGTRLTVT.

V gene TRBV29-1 combines with J gene TRBJ2-3; D uncertain. The CDR3 totals 12 residues. Per the germline V gene, CDR1 is SQVTM and CDR2 is ANQGSEA. V was pared by 3 bases and J by 3 bases, with 7 bases between. CDR3 amino acids: CSVDRQTDTQYF. The DNA for the CDR3 is TGCAGCGTTGACAGGCAGACAGATACGCAGTATTTT.

The J gene is TRBJ2-1, the V gene TRBV7-3; 10 nucleotides align to TRBD2. The CDR3 consists of 16 residues. The germline CDR1 and CDR2 sequences are SGHTA and FQGTGA. V was clipped by 5 bases and J by 5 bases; unmatched bases: 9. The CDR3 DNA is TGTGCCAGCAGCCGGCGTAGGACTAGCGGCAACAATGAGCAGTTCTTC. It specifies CASSRRRTSGNNEQFF.

The chain employs TRBV30 and TRBJ2-7, with a weak D call TRBD1 (6 bases). Germline V gives CDR1 GTSNPN, CDR2 SVGIG (reference sequence). The ends were cut back, 3 bases at V and 3 bases at J, with 15 bases in the middle. The CDR3 is 14 residues long. In DNA form, the CDR3 reads TGTGCCTGGAGCCGGACAGAAAATATCTACGAGCAGTACTTC. It is translated as CAWSRTENIYEQYF.

In this sample, this clone turned up once. The J gene is TRBJ2-2, the V gene TRBV3-1 (or the pseudogene TRBV3-2); TRBD2 agrees at 7 bases. The V gene end was trimmed by 7 bases and the J gene end by 1 base; junction bases not matched to a gene: 9. Per germline, CDR1 LGHDT and CDR2 YNNKEL (reference sequence). This CDR3 is 16 amino acids long. The CDR3 nucleotides read TGTGCCAGCACCCTACGGGACTACCAGAACACCGGGGAGCTGTTTTTT. Residues: CASTLRDYQNTGELFF.

The rearrangement links TRBV5-1 to TRBJ2-3; D is perhaps TRBD2 (7 bases). V shed 3 bases and J shed 5 bases, with 22 bases lying between them. Germline CDR1 SGHRS, CDR2 YFSETQ. This CDR3 has 17 amino acids. This chain's CDR3 is CASSSLFKGEGKDTQYF. The CDR3 DNA reads as TGCGCCAGCAGCTCCCTCTTTAAGGGGGAGGGGAAAGATACGCAGTATTTT.

Note on this clone: The junction does not match germline at one end; this may be a read error. The chain employs TRBV11-2 and TRBJ1-4; 7 nucleotides agree with TRBD1. The length of the CDR3 is 14 residues. The germline V gene has CDR1 SGHAT and CDR2 FQNNGV. The chain's CDR3 is CASSLDSNPRGAVF. CDR3 nucleotides: TGTGCCAGCAGCTTAGATAGCAACCCCAGGGGGGCGGTTTTT.

This clone was recorded only once. The chain couples TRBV3-1 (or the pseudogene TRBV3-2) to TRBJ2-1, with TRBD2 matching 14 bases. Germline V lookup: CDR1 LGHDT, CDR2 YNNKEL (reference sequence). The length of the CDR3 is 16 residues. With V trimmed by 5 bases and J by 9 bases, 9 bases remained unmatched. CDR3 sequence (DNA): TGTGCCAGCAGCTTCCCCGGGACTAGCGGGAGAACTGAGCAGTTCTTC. Its translation: CASSFPGTSGRTEQFF.

The chain couples TRBV4-1 to TRBJ1-1, with no clear D. The CDR3 has 15 amino acids. V lost 0 bases to trimming and J lost 4 bases, with 12 bases between them. From germline, CDR1 is MGHRA and CDR2 YSYEKL. The CDR3 loop is CASSQDEEGGTEAFF. CDR3 nucleotides: TGCGCCAGCAGCCAAGATGAGGAGGGAGGCACTGAAGCTTTCTTT.